This T cell receptor beta chain came from a study of CD8+CD57+ T cells in acquired aplastic anemia. Regarding the study as a whole: Patients showed no significant difference from controls in CD8+ Simpson's diversity.

CDR3 length: 14 amino acids. Germline V gene lookup returns CDR1 MNHNS and CDR2 SASEGT. V shed 6 bases, J shed 6 bases, and the junction held 6 bases outside the gene matches. This clonotype occurred many times. Its specificity is unknown. In patients chosen for sequencing, flow cytometry had shown CD8+CD57+ cell expansion. Patients had not yet gotten any therapy when their blood was taken for sampling. Genomic DNA constituted the template upon which TCR beta VDJ and CDR3 profiling was performed. TCRdb re-called the reads with MiXCR, one entry per CDR3 protein. The sample yields about 470,000 distinct CDR3 sequences, more than 25% seen once.

The chain has TRBV6-1 and TRBJ1-2; 11 bases agree with TRBD1. Sequencing was carried out using sorted CD4+, CD8+, or CD8+CD57+ T cells (not recorded which) from PBMCs. This clonotype originated in a human donor with aplastic anemia. The chain's CDR3 is CASSRTGGVNGYTF. The CDR3 region has the DNA TGTGCCAGCAGCAGGACAGGGGGCGTCAATGGCTACACCTTC.